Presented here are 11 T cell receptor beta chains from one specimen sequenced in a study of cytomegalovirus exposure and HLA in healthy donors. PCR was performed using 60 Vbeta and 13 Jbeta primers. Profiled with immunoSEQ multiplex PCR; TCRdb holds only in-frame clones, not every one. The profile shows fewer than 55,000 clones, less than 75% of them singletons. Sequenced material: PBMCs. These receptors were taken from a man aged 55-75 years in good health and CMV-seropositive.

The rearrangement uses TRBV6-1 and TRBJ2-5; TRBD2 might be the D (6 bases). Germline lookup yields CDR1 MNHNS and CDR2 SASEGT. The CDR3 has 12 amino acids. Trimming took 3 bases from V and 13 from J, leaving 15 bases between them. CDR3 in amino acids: CASSESVRDSYF. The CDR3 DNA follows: TGTGCCAGCAGTGAGTCAGTAAGGGACTCGTACTTC.

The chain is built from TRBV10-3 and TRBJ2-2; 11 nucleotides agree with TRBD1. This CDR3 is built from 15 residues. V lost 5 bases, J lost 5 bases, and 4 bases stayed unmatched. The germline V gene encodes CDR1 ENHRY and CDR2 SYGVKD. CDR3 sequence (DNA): TGTGCCATCAGTCCGGGACAGGGGGTTACCGGGGAGCTGTTTTTT. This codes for CAISPGQGVTGELFF.

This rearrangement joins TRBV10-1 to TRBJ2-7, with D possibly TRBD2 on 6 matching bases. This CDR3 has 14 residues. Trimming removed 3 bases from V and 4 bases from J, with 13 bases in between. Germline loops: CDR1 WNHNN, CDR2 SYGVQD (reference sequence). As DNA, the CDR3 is TGCGCCAGCAGTGATGGAGGGATCGAGTACGAGCAGTACTTC. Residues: CASSDGGIEYEQYF.

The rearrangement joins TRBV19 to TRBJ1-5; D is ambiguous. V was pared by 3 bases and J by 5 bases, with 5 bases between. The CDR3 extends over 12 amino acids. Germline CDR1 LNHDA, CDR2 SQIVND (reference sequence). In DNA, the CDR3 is TGTGCCAGTAGTATCGGGGATCAGCCCCAGCATTTT. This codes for CASSIGDQPQHF.

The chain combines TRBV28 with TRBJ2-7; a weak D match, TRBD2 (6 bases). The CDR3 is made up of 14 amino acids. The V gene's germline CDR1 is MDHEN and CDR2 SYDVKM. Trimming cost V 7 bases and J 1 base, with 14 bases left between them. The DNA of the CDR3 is TGTGCCAGCAACTCGGAGGGACGGTCCTACGAGCAGTACTTC. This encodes CASNSEGRSYEQYF.

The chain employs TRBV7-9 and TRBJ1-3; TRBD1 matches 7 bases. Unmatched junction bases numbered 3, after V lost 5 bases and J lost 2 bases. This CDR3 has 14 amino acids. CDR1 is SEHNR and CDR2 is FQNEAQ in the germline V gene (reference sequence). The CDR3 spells CASSRTGTGNTIYF. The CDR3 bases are TGTGCCAGCAGCCGGACAGGAACTGGAAACACCATATATTTT.

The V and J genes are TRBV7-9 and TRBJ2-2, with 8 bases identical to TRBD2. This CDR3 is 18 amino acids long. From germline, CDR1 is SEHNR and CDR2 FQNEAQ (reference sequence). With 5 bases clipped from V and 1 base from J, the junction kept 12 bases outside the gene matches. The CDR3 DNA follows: TGTGCCAGCAGCGCCGGGACTAGATCAATGGTGAACACCGGGGAGCTGTTTTTT. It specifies CASSAGTRSMVNTGELFF.

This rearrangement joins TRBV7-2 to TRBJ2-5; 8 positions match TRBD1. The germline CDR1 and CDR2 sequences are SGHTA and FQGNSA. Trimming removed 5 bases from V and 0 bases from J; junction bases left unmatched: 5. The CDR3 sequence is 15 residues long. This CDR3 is CASSPRQGYQETQYF. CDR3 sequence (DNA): TGTGCCAGCAGCCCTCGACAGGGGTACCAAGAGACCCAGTACTTC.

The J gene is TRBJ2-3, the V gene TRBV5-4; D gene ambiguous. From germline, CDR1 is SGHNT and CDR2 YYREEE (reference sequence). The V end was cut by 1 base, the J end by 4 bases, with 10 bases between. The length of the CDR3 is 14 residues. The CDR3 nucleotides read TGTGCCAGCAGCTTGAAACTCCACGCAGATACGCAGTATTTT. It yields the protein CASSLKLHADTQYF.

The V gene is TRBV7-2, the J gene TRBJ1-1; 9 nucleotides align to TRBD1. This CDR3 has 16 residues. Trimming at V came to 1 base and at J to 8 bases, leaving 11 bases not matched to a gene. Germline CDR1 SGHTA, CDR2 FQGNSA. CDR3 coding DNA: TGTGCCAGCAGCTTAGTAGGTCCCCAAACAGGGGGCGAAGCTTTCTTT. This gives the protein CASSLVGPQTGGEAFF. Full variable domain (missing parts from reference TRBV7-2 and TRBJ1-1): GAGVSQSPSNKVTEKGKDVELRCDPISGHTALYWYRQSLGQGLEFLIYFQGNSAPDKSGLPSDRFSAERTGGSVSTLTIQRTQQEDSAVYLCASSLVGPQTGGEAFFGQGTRLTVV.

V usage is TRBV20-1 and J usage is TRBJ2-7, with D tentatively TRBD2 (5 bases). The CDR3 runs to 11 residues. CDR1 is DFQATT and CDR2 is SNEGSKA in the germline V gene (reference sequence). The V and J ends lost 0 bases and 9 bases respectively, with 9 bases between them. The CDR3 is CSARDVGVQYF. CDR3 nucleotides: TGCAGTGCTAGAGATGTGGGAGTGCAGTACTTC.